The 3 T cell receptor beta chains listed next were all sequenced from one sample in a study of identical twins. MiXCR, run by TCRdb on the 5' RACE reads, gives a single entry per CDR3 protein. The sample includes approximately 280,000 distinct CDR3 sequences, about 8.3% of them seen just once. Another study also made use of these data, one on yellow fever vaccine responses in identical twins.

Sequencing input: memory (CD45RO+) T cells sorted from blood. These TCRs come from a woman aged 18-29 years in good health.

The J gene is TRBJ2-1, the V gene TRBV6-1, with 9 bases matching TRBD2. From germline, CDR1 is MNHNS and CDR2 SASEGT. Germline trimming cut 5 bases from V and 0 bases from J; bases unmatched to any gene: 5. There are 16 residues in the CDR3. The CDR3 protein is CASSLIAGASYNEQFF. CDR3 bases: TGTGCCAGCAGTCTAATAGCGGGGGCCTCCTACAATGAGCAGTTCTTC.

This clonotype was picked up many times. The chain is built from TRBV6-5 and TRBJ1-2; 7 bases are a match to TRBD1. Germline lookup yields CDR1 MNHEY and CDR2 SVGAGI. This CDR3 comprises 14 residues. V lost 2 bases, J lost 7 bases, and 7 bases stayed unmatched. The CDR3 here is CASSYRDRDGGYTF. CDR3 DNA: TGTGCCAGCAGTTACCGAGACAGGGACGGTGGCTACACCTTC.

This clonotype appeared many times. The J gene is TRBJ1-6, the V gene TRBV15; D call uncertain. The V and J ends lost 3 bases and 14 bases respectively, with 8 bases between them. CDR3 length equals 11 residues. Germline V lookup: CDR1 LNHNV, CDR2 YYDKDF (reference sequence). DNA for the CDR3: TGTGCCACCAGCAGTCGATCATCCCTCCACTTT. The encoded protein is CATSSRSSLHF.